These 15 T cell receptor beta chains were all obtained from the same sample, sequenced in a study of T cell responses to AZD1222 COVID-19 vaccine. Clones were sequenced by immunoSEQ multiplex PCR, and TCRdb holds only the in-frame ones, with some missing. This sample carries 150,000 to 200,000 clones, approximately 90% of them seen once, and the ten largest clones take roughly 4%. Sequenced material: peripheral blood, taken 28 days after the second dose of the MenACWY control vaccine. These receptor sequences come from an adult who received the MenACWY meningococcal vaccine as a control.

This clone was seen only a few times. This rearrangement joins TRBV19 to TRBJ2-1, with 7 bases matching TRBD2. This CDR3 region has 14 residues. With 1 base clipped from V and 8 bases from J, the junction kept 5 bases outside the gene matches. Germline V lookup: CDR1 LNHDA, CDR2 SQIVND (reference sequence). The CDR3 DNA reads TGTGCCAGTAGTATAGGGGCGGGAGTGGATGAGCAGTTCTTC. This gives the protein CASSIGAGVDEQFF.

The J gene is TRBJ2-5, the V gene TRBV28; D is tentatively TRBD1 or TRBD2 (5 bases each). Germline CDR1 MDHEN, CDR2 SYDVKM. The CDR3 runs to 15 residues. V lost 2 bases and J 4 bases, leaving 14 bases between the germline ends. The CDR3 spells CASSLRTLRGETQYF. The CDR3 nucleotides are TGTGCCAGCAGTTTAAGGACTCTTAGGGGAGAGACCCAGTACTTC.

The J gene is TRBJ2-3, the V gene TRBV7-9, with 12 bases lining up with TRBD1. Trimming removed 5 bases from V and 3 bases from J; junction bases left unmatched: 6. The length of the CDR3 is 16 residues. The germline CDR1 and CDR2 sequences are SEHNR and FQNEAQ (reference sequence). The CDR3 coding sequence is TGTGCCAGCAGCCTACGGGACAGGGGGCTTACAGATACGCAGTATTTT. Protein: CASSLRDRGLTDTQYF.

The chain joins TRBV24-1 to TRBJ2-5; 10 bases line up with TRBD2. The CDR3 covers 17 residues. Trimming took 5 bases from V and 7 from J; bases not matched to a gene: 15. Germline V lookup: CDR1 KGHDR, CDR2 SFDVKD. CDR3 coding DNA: TGTGCCACCAGTGCCAGACCGGGACTAGCGACATGGGGGACCCAGTACTTC. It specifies CATSARPGLATWGTQYF.

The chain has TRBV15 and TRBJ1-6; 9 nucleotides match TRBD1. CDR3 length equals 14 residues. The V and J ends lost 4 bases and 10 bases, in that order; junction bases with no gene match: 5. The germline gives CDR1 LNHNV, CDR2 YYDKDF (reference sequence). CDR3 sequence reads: CATSTDRGVSPLHF. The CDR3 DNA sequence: TGTGCCACCAGCACGGACAGGGGAGTGTCACCCCTCCACTTT.

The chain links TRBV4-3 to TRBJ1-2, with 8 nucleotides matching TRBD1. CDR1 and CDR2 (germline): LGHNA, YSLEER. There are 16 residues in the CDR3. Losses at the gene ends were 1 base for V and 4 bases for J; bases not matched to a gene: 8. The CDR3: CASSQVIRGRRYGYTF. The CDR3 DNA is TGCGCCAGCAGCCAAGTAATCAGGGGGCGCCGCTATGGCTACACCTTC.

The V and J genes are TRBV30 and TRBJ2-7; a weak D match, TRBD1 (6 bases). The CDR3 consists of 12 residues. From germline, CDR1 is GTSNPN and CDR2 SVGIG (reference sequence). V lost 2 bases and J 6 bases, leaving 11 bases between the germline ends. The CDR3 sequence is CAWSPRGGEQYF. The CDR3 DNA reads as TGTGCCTGGAGTCCGAGAGGGGGCGAGCAGTACTTC.

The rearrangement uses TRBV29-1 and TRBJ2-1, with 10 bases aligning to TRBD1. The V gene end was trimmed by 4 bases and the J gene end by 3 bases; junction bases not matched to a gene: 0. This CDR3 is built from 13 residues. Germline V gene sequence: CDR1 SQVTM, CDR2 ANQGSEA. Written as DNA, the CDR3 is TGCAGCGTTGGGACAGGGGGCTACAATGAGCAGTTCTTC. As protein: CSVGTGGYNEQFF.

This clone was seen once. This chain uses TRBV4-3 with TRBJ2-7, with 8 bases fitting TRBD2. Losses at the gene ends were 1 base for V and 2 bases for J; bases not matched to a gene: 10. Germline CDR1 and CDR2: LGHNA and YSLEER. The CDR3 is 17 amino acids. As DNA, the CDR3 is TGCGCCAGCAGCCAAGGGTTCTTGCGGGAGGTCGCCTACGAGCAGTACTTC. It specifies CASSQGFLREVAYEQYF.

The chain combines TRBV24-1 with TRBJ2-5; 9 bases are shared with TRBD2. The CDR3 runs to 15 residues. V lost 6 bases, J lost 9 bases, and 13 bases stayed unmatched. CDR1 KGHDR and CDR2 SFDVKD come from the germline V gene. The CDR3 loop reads CATSSHSGRDGAQYF. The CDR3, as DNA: TGTGCCACCAGTAGTCATAGCGGGAGAGATGGGGCCCAGTACTTC.

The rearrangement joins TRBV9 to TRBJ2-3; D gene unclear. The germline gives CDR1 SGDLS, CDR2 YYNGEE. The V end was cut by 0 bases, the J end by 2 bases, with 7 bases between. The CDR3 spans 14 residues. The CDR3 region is CASSVESATDTQYF. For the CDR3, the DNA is TGTGCCAGCAGCGTAGAGTCGGCCACAGATACGCAGTATTTT.

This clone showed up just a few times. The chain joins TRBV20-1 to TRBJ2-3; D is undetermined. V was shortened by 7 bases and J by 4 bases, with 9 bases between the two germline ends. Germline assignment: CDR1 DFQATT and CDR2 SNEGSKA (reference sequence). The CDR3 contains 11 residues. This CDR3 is CSGGGADTQYF. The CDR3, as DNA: TGCAGTGGCGGTGGGGCAGATACGCAGTATTTT.

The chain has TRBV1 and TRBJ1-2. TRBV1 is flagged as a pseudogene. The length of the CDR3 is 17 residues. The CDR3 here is CTSSPTREQEVPHGYTF. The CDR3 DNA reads TGCACCAGCAGCCCCACGAGGGAACAGGAGGTGCCCCATGGCTACACCTTC.

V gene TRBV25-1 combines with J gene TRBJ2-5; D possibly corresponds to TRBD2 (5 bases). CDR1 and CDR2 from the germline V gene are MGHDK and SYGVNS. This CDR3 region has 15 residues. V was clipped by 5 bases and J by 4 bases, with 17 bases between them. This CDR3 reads CASSPGRSGRETQYF. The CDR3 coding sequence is TGTGCCAGCAGTCCCGGCCGTTCGGGGAGAGAGACCCAGTACTTC.

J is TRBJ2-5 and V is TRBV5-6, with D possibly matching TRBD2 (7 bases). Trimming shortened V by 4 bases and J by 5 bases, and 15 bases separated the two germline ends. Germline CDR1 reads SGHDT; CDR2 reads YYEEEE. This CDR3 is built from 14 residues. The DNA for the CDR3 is TGTGCCAGCAGCCGCTTACAGGGAGGGGAGACCCAGTACTTC. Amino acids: CASSRLQGGETQYF.